The 27 T cell receptor beta chains reported below all come from one sample, sequenced in a study of T-cell memory formation after mild COVID-19. A single record per CDR3 protein comes from TCRdb applying MiXCR to the 5' RACE reads. The sample lists hundreds of thousands of distinct CDR3 sequences, approximately 19% occurring once. Sequenced material: PBMCs or a T cell subset sorted from them (not recorded which). The origin of the receptors is an adult woman who had mild COVID-19 (a few samples of this study predate the infection). Cell type and time point are not known.

The chain carries TRBV18 and TRBJ2-7, with 10 nucleotides matching TRBD2. The CDR3 covers 15 residues. After removal of 6 bases from V and 5 bases from J, the junction contained 10 bases not matched to a gene. Germline V lookup: CDR1 KGHSH, CDR2 LQKENI. The CDR3 sequence is CASSGLAGGLDEQYF. The DNA of the CDR3 is TGTGCCAGCTCGGGTTTAGCGGGGGGTCTCGACGAGCAGTACTTC.

J is TRBJ2-1 and V is TRBV20-1; TRBD2 matches at 9 bases. Trimming at V came to 3 bases and at J to 7 bases, leaving 7 bases not matched to a gene. CDR3 length: 14 residues. Germline V gene lookup returns CDR1 DFQATT and CDR2 SNEGSKA (reference sequence). CDR3 DNA sequence: TGCAGTGCTAGTACGACTAGCGGCCGAAATGAGCAGTTCTTC. Its protein is CSASTTSGRNEQFF.

The V and J genes are TRBV29-1 and TRBJ2-7; D is perhaps TRBD1 (6 bases). The V and J ends lost 3 bases and 0 bases respectively, with 12 bases between them. The CDR3 extends over 14 amino acids. Germline CDR1 is SQVTM and CDR2 is ANQGSEA. The DNA for the CDR3 is TGCAGCGTTGACGAACAGGGTTACTCCTACGAGCAGTACTTC. As protein: CSVDEQGYSYEQYF.

The rearrangement joins TRBV9 to TRBJ2-7, with 7 bases lining up with TRBD1. Per germline, CDR1 SGDLS and CDR2 YYNGEE. The trim removed 3 bases at V and 7 bases at J, leaving 7 bases unmatched. The CDR3 consists of 13 residues. The CDR3 is CASSAHLDREQYF. CDR3 bases: TGTGCCAGCAGCGCCCACCTGGACAGGGAGCAGTACTTC. The full variable domain, its missing parts supplied by reference TRBV9 and TRBJ2-7, is DSGVTQTPKHLITATGQRVTLRCSPRSGDLSVYWYQQSLDQGLQFLIQYYNGEERAKGNILERFSAQQFPDLHSELNLSSLELGDSALYFCASSAHLDREQYFGPGTRLTVT.

Only a few counts were recorded for this clonotype. This chain connects TRBV20-1 to TRBJ2-6; D might be TRBD1 (5 bases). There are 13 residues in the CDR3. V was trimmed by 3 bases and J by 2 bases, leaving 5 bases between them. Germline V gene lookup returns CDR1 DFQATT and CDR2 SNEGSKA (reference sequence). In DNA form, the CDR3 reads TGCAGTGCTAGGGGGCCTGGGGCCAACGTCCTGACTTTC. Translated: CSARGPGANVLTF.

This clonotype was observed a handful of times. The chain carries TRBV24-1 and TRBJ2-1, with a tentative D call TRBD1 (6 bases). V was cut by 4 bases and J by 8 bases, with 14 bases left in between. This CDR3 contains 14 residues. Germline assignment: CDR1 KGHDR and CDR2 SFDVKD. The CDR3 spells CATSDMTGSDEQFF. The CDR3 coding sequence is TGTGCCACCAGTGACATGACAGGATCGGATGAGCAGTTCTTC.

This clonotype was counted a few times. The V and J genes are TRBV4-1 and TRBJ2-7; D uncertain. V was cut by 1 base and J by 2 bases, with 15 bases left in between. The CDR3 is 16 residues long. Germline V CDR1 and CDR2: MGHRA, YSYEKL. In nucleotides, the CDR3 is TGCGCCAGCAGCCAAGTGGTAAAAGTGCCAACCTACGAGCAGTACTTC. As protein: CASSQVVKVPTYEQYF.

The V gene is TRBV3-1, the J gene TRBJ2-3; 8 bases agree with TRBD2. The CDR3 runs 16 residues. Germline CDR1 and CDR2: LGHDT and YNNKEL (reference sequence). The junction had 6 bases not matched to a gene; V was cut back by 0 bases and J by 4 bases. CDR3 residues: CASSQDGTGGPDTQYF. The CDR3 nucleotides read TGTGCCAGCAGCCAAGACGGGACGGGGGGGCCAGATACGCAGTATTTT.

This clonotype was detected many times. This chain links TRBV7-2 with TRBJ2-7; 14 bases map to TRBD2. The ends lost 5 bases at V and 3 bases at J; junction bases unmatched: 6. This CDR3 region has 16 residues. CDR1 and CDR2 (germline): SGHTA, FQGNSA. The CDR3 coding sequence is TGTGCCAGCAGCCCCTACGGGACTAGCGGGGGCTACGAGCAGTACTTC. It codes for CASSPYGTSGGYEQYF.

The chain combines TRBV3-1 with TRBJ1-2; no definite D call. This CDR3 is built from 13 residues. V was shortened by 1 base and J by 8 bases, with 11 bases between the two germline ends. Germline loops: CDR1 LGHDT, CDR2 YNNKEL (reference sequence). CDR3 region: CASSQGRERGYTF. In nucleotides, the CDR3 is TGTGCCAGCAGCCAAGGGAGGGAGAGGGGCTACACCTTC. The whole variable domain, filled in from reference TRBV3-1 and TRBJ1-2, reads DTAVSQTPKYLVTQMGNDKSIKCEQNLGHDTMYWYKQDSKKFLKIMFSYNNKELIINETVPNRFSPKSPDKAHLNLHINSLELGDSAVYFCASSQGRERGYTFGSGTRLTVV.

There are a few counts of this clonotype. The V and J genes are TRBV9 and TRBJ1-1; 7 bases agree with TRBD1. The V segment lost 2 bases and the J segment 4 bases; nucleotides outside the gene matches: 5. The CDR3 consists of 14 residues. The germline gives CDR1 SGDLS, CDR2 YYNGEE. The CDR3 reads CASSVKGASTEAFF. The CDR3 DNA reads as TGTGCCAGCAGCGTTAAGGGGGCATCCACTGAAGCTTTCTTT.

Points on this clonotype: One end of the junction fails to match germline, which may point to a read error. The chain combines TRBV7-6 with TRBJ1-1; no definite D call. Germline V gene data show CDR1 as SGHVS and CDR2 as FNYEAQ. This CDR3 contains 13 residues. The DNA of the CDR3 is TGTGCCAGCAGCCGGAGGGAGAACAGTGAAGCTTTCTTT. Amino acid sequence: CASSRRENSEAFF.

This clonotype was seen a few times. The chain couples TRBV2 to TRBJ2-5, with D unresolved. V lost 10 bases, J lost 4 bases, and 19 bases lay in between. The CDR3 is made up of 14 amino acids. Germline CDR1 and CDR2: SNHLY and FYNNEI. CDR3 amino acids: CATHLARYTETQYF. CDR3 bases: TGTGCCACACACCTCGCCAGATACACAGAGACCCAGTACTTC.

The sample holds a few counts of this clonotype. The chain carries TRBV12-3 or TRBV12-4 and TRBJ1-4; D is undetermined. V was pared by 6 bases and J by 6 bases, with 17 bases between. CDR3 length: 15 amino acids. The CDR3 coding sequence is TGTGCCAGCAGCAACAGATGGGCTGGGGATGAAAAACTGTTTTTT. This encodes CASSNRWAGDEKLFF.

The chain joins TRBV6-4 to TRBJ2-7; D gene uncertain. Trimming cost V 0 bases and J 1 base, with 10 bases left between them. CDR3 size: 15 residues. Germline assignment: CDR1 MRHNA and CDR2 SNTAGT. The CDR3 coding sequence is TGTGCCAGCAGTGACTCCGGACCCACTTCCTACGAGCAGTACTTC. This codes for CASSDSGPTSYEQYF.

This clonotype was seen only a few times. The chain recombines TRBV9 with TRBJ2-1; D remains unclear. Germline V gene lookup returns CDR1 SGDLS and CDR2 YYNGEE. Trimming left V 0 bases short and J 10 bases short, with 8 bases between. The CDR3 has 12 residues. CDR3 nucleotides: TGTGCCAGCAGCGTAGGTTTCAACGAGCAGTTCTTC. It yields the protein CASSVGFNEQFF.

The rearrangement uses TRBV3-1 and TRBJ2-2; perhaps TRBD2 as D (7 bases). The CDR3 spans 17 residues. Germline V CDR1 and CDR2: LGHDT, YNNKEL (reference sequence). V gave up 0 bases and J gave up 0 bases, with 11 bases separating them. CDR3 residues: CASSQEGGGSNTGELFF. As DNA, the CDR3 is TGTGCCAGCAGCCAAGAGGGAGGGGGATCGAACACCGGGGAGCTGTTTTTT.

The V gene is TRBV12-3 or TRBV12-4, the J gene TRBJ2-7, with a tentative D call TRBD1 (6 bases). The V and J ends lost 6 bases and 2 bases respectively, with 11 bases between them. CDR3 length: 13 amino acids. The CDR3 is CASRQGSTYEQYF. CDR3 in DNA: TGTGCCAGCAGACAGGGAAGCACCTACGAGCAGTACTTC.

This clonotype has only a few counts. The chain is built from TRBV20-1 and TRBJ1-5, with 7 bases identical to TRBD1. Germline-derived CDR1 and CDR2 are DFQATT and SNEGSKA (reference sequence). V dropped 6 bases and J dropped 2; count of bases not matched to a gene: 4. This CDR3 has 13 amino acids. The CDR3 sequence is CSAAGTGNQPQHF. CDR3 nucleotides: TGCAGTGCCGCCGGGACAGGCAATCAGCCCCAGCATTTT.

The chain recombines TRBV27 with TRBJ2-5; tentative D call: TRBD1 (5 bases). CDR3 length equals 15 residues. The V gene lost 4 bases and the J gene lost 1 base, with 13 bases spanning the gap. Germline V gene sequence: CDR1 MNHEY, CDR2 SMNVEV (reference sequence). The CDR3 nucleotides are TGTGCCAGCAGTTCGCTCCAGGGCCTCCAAGAGACCCAGTACTTC. Amino acid sequence: CASSSLQGLQETQYF.

The rearrangement joins TRBV12-3 or TRBV12-4 to TRBJ2-7, with TRBD1 identical over 10 bases. Trimming removed 6 bases from V and 6 bases from J; junction bases left unmatched: 2. The CDR3 runs 12 residues. The chain's CDR3 is CASRGQGSEQYF. The CDR3 DNA sequence: TGTGCCAGCAGGGGACAGGGGAGCGAGCAGTACTTC.

This chain connects TRBV7-9 to TRBJ1-1; maybe TRBD1 (5 bases). The CDR3 runs to 17 residues. Germline V gene lookup returns CDR1 SEHNR and CDR2 FQNEAQ (reference sequence). Between the trimmed V and J ends, which lost 0 bases and 3 bases, there was a span of 17 bases. The CDR3 sequence is CASSLALIGGRHTEAFF. The DNA for the CDR3 is TGTGCCAGCAGCTTAGCGCTAATTGGGGGAAGACACACTGAAGCTTTCTTT.

The chain links TRBV12-3 or TRBV12-4 to TRBJ2-1, with TRBD2 matching 11 bases. This CDR3 contains 15 residues. Trimming removed 6 bases from V and 3 bases from J; junction bases left unmatched: 4. This CDR3 is CASRTSGAYYNEQFF. The CDR3 DNA follows: TGTGCCAGCAGGACTAGCGGGGCGTACTACAATGAGCAGTTCTTC.

There are a few counts of this clonotype. The chain has TRBV12-3 or TRBV12-4 and TRBJ2-1; 8 bases align to TRBD2. V gave up 3 bases and J gave up 7 bases; unmatched junction bases: 11. The CDR3 totals 16 residues. The CDR3 spells CASSFSPAGVANEQFF. CDR3 DNA sequence: TGTGCCAGCAGTTTTTCTCCAGCGGGAGTTGCGAATGAGCAGTTCTTC.

The J gene is TRBJ2-1, the V gene TRBV9; 10 bases are a match to TRBD1. Germline loops: CDR1 SGDLS, CDR2 YYNGEE. The CDR3 totals 15 residues. Losses at the gene ends were 6 bases for V and 5 bases for J; bases not matched to a gene: 8. CDR3 nucleotide sequence: TGTGCCAGCACCGCCTGGGGGACAGGGGACAATGAGCAGTTCTTC. This sequence encodes CASTAWGTGDNEQFF.

This clonotype came up a few times. This chain links TRBV7-2 with TRBJ2-7; maybe TRBD2 (5 bases). Per germline, CDR1 SGHTA and CDR2 FQGNSA. CDR3 length: 14 amino acids. V dropped 0 bases and J dropped 4 bases, with 10 bases sitting between them. CDR3 sequence reads: CASSLAPGLYEQYF. CDR3 DNA sequence: TGTGCCAGCAGCTTAGCCCCCGGACTGTACGAGCAGTACTTC. Full variable domain (outside the CDR3, taken from reference TRBV7-2 and TRBJ2-7): GAGVSQSPSNKVTEKGKDVELRCDPISGHTALYWYRQSLGQGLEFLIYFQGNSAPDKSGLPSDRFSAERTGGSVSTLTIQRTQQEDSAVYLCASSLAPGLYEQYFGPGTRLTVT.

The sample holds a few counts of this clonotype. This chain uses TRBV4-1 with TRBJ2-5; D is possibly TRBD2 (6 bases). Trimming removed 2 bases at V and 2 bases at J, with 12 bases between. The CDR3 length is 15 residues. Germline CDR1 reads MGHRA; CDR2 reads YSYEKL. The CDR3 bases are TGCGCCAGCAGCCAATATAGCGGCGGGCAAGAGACCCAGTACTTC. Residues: CASSQYSGGQETQYF.